Below are 20 T cell receptor beta chains sequenced from a single sample in a study of T cell repertoires in cytomegalovirus infection. TCRdb recomputed calls from the reads with MiXCR, one row per CDR3 protein. The repertoire includes approximately 160,000 distinct CDR3 sequences, roughly 17% of them detected once, and about 17% sits in the top ten. Sequenced input: CD8+ T cells from PBMCs. Source of these receptors: a human donor in good health (CMV status not recorded). Some clones in this sample may be carry-over from other donors' samples.

The rearrangement uses TRBV19 and TRBJ2-1; maybe TRBD2 (5 bases). The CDR3 is made up of 16 amino acids. Trimming shortened V by 1 base and J by 2 bases, and 12 bases separated the two germline ends. Germline CDR1 reads LNHDA; CDR2 reads SQIVND (reference sequence). CDR3: CASSIVSGWAYNEQFF. The CDR3 DNA reads TGTGCCAGTAGTATAGTTTCGGGGTGGGCCTACAATGAGCAGTTCTTC.

This clonotype has a handful of counts. The chain links TRBV7-9 to TRBJ2-1; 10 bases map to TRBD2. This CDR3 is built from 15 residues. Germline CDR1 reads SEHNR; CDR2 reads FQNEAQ (reference sequence). J was trimmed by 8 bases and V by 6 bases; bases with no gene match: 10. Written as DNA, the CDR3 is TGTGCCAGCAGGGCCGGGACTAGCGCCATCGATGAGCAGTTCTTC. Protein: CASRAGTSAIDEQFF.

There are a few counts of this clonotype. The chain carries TRBV28 and TRBJ2-7; 7 positions agree with TRBD2. This CDR3 spans 15 amino acids. V was pared by 6 bases and J by 1 base, with 9 bases of the junction left unmatched. CDR1 MDHEN and CDR2 SYDVKM come from the germline V gene. CDR3 DNA: TGTGCCAGCAGACTCACTAGCGCTAGTTCCTACGAGCAGTACTTC. Protein sequence: CASRLTSASSYEQYF.

The chain uses TRBV4-3 and TRBJ2-3; D is ambiguous. There are 14 residues in the CDR3. V lost 0 bases, J lost 2 bases, and 6 bases lay in between. The germline V gene has CDR1 LGHNA and CDR2 YSLEER. The CDR3 nucleotides are TGCGCCAGCAGCCAAGATGTCGCCACAGATACGCAGTATTTT. Protein product: CASSQDVATDTQYF.

This CDR3 reads CSVPTTDTQYF. The CDR3, as DNA: TGCAGTGTCCCAACCACAGATACGCAGTATTTT. V usage is TRBV20-1 and J usage is TRBJ2-3; D gene uncertain. Germline V lookup: CDR1 DFQATT, CDR2 SNEGSKA (reference sequence). This CDR3 is 11 amino acids long. V lost 7 bases, J lost 2 bases, and 7 bases lay in between.

The chain has TRBV20-1 and TRBJ1-4, with D maybe TRBD1 (6 bases). Germline assignment: CDR1 DFQATT and CDR2 SNEGSKA (reference sequence). CDR3 length: 16 amino acids. V gave up 6 bases and J gave up 8 bases, with 25 bases separating them. CDR3 protein: CSAPEGTGGHLEKLFF. The CDR3 nucleotides read TGCAGTGCCCCGGAGGGAACCGGGGGGCATCTGGAAAAACTGTTTTTT.

This clonotype was counted many times. V usage is TRBV7-9 and J usage is TRBJ2-7; D is tentatively TRBD1 or TRBD2 (5 bases each). This CDR3 is built from 14 residues. V was cut by 6 bases and J by 0 bases, with 12 bases left in between. The V gene's germline CDR1 is SEHNR and CDR2 FQNEAQ (reference sequence). CDR3 loop: CASSPRDGSYEQYF. CDR3 coding DNA: TGTGCCAGCAGTCCCCGGGACGGCTCCTACGAGCAGTACTTC.

The sample holds a few counts of this clonotype. This chain joins TRBV6-2 or TRBV6-3 and TRBJ1-5, with D hard to call. Germline CDR1 reads MNHEY; CDR2 reads SVGEGT. V was clipped by 2 bases and J by 5 bases, with 10 bases between them. The CDR3 has 14 amino acids. The DNA of the CDR3 is TGTGCCAGCAGTTACCGTGAGTCCTATCAGCCCCAGCATTTT. This translates into CASSYRESYQPQHF.

This clonotype was seen only a few times. The chain employs TRBV28 and TRBJ2-1; D not certain. The germline V and J ends were trimmed by 3 bases and 2 bases, with 11 bases remaining between them. Germline V gives CDR1 MDHEN, CDR2 SYDVKM. The CDR3 has 15 amino acids. CDR3 sequence (DNA): TGTGCCAGCAGTTTGCAACTTAGACCCTACAATGAGCAGTTCTTC. Its translation is CASSLQLRPYNEQFF.

The rearrangement joins TRBV6-1 to TRBJ1-5; D is perhaps TRBD1 (6 bases). The CDR3 is 15 residues long. Per germline, CDR1 MNHNS and CDR2 SASEGT. V dropped 2 bases and J dropped 4 bases, with 12 bases sitting between them. The CDR3 region has the DNA TGTGCCAGCAGTGAATGGGGGCTTGGGAATCAGCCCCAGCATTTT. Its protein product is CASSEWGLGNQPQHF.

This clonotype was seen more than once but under ten times. V usage is TRBV29-1 and J usage is TRBJ2-2; the match to TRBD1 covers 7 bases. Unmatched junction bases numbered 6, after V lost 3 bases and J lost 5 bases. CDR1 and CDR2 from the germline V gene are SQVTM and ANQGSEA. The CDR3 has 14 residues. For the CDR3, the DNA is TGCAGCGTTGAGTTCACAGGGGTAACCGGGGAGCTGTTTTTT. Protein: CSVEFTGVTGELFF.

This clonotype occurred a few times. The chain has TRBV2 and TRBJ1-6; D remains unclear. V lost 2 bases and J 10 bases, leaving 21 bases between the germline ends. Germline CDR1 and CDR2: SNHLY and FYNNEI. The CDR3 is 17 amino acids. CDR3 region: CASSEKGGGGLRSPLHF. The CDR3 DNA follows: TGTGCCAGCAGTGAAAAGGGAGGTGGCGGTTTGCGATCACCCCTCCACTTT.

This clonotype was observed a few times. This chain joins TRBV6-2 or TRBV6-3 and TRBJ2-7; D not certain. Germline assignment: CDR1 MNHEY and CDR2 SVGEGT. Between the trimmed V and J ends, which lost 6 bases and 3 bases, there was a span of 18 bases. There are 15 residues in the CDR3. CDR3 in amino acids: CASSLPPRPFYEQYF. Written as DNA, the CDR3 is TGTGCCAGCAGCCTCCCCCCTCGCCCTTTCTACGAGCAGTACTTC.

The chain uses TRBV20-1 and TRBJ1-5, with D hard to call. The V and J ends lost 6 bases and 7 bases respectively, with 10 bases between them. CDR1 is DFQATT, CDR2 SNEGSKA, per germline (reference sequence). This CDR3 has 11 amino acids. The CDR3 nucleotides are TGCAGTGCCGAGACTCGCCAGCCCCAGCATTTT. Protein sequence: CSAETRQPQHF.

The V call is TRBV28, the J call TRBJ1-2; D is perhaps TRBD1 (6 bases). Trimming took 5 bases from V and 2 from J, leaving 15 bases between them. This CDR3 has 15 amino acids. Per the germline V gene, CDR1 is MDHEN and CDR2 is SYDVKM. The CDR3 sequence: CASSLGDTLNYGYTF. CDR3 coding DNA: TGTGCCAGCAGTCTGGGGGACACTTTAAACTATGGCTACACCTTC.

This clonotype was seen a few times. V usage is TRBV4-3 and J usage is TRBJ2-5; unclear D gene. CDR1 and CDR2 (germline): LGHNA, YSLEER. The CDR3 consists of 16 residues. V lost 0 bases and J 5 bases, leaving 16 bases between the germline ends. Written as DNA, the CDR3 is TGCGCCAGCAGCCAAGATTTCGGGCTAAGCCGGGAGACCCAGTACTTC. This gives the protein CASSQDFGLSRETQYF.

This clonotype was seen only a few times. V is TRBV20-1 and J is TRBJ2-5, with D perhaps being TRBD1 or TRBD2 (5 bases each). The germline gives CDR1 DFQATT, CDR2 SNEGSKA (reference sequence). Trimming stripped 1 base from V and 2 bases from J, with 11 bases between. This CDR3 comprises 14 residues. This CDR3 reads CSARGFREQETQYF. DNA of the CDR3: TGCAGTGCTAGAGGTTTCAGGGAGCAAGAGACCCAGTACTTC.

With respect to this clonotype: At one boundary the junction diverges from the germline segment, which might be a read error. V usage is TRBV28 and J usage is TRBJ1-5; TRBD1 is a possible D gene (6 bases). The CDR3 totals 16 residues. Per the germline V gene, CDR1 is MDHEN and CDR2 is SYDVKM. The CDR3, as DNA: TGTGCCAGCAGTTTCATCTGGGGTGGTCGAGTGGGGGCCCAGCACTTT. Translated, it gives CASSFIWGGRVGAQHF.

The V gene is TRBV6-4, the J gene TRBJ2-1; a weak D match, TRBD2 (5 bases). CDR1 is MRHNA, CDR2 SNTAGT, per germline. CDR3 length equals 15 residues. Trimming took off 6 bases at V and 0 bases at J, with 12 bases between the two ends. DNA of the CDR3: TGTGCCAGCAGAAATAGCGCCGGCTCCTACAATGAGCAGTTCTTC. It encodes CASRNSAGSYNEQFF.

This CDR3 is CASSFKPGELFF. Here the CDR3 DNA reads TGTGCCAGCAGTTTTAAACCCGGGGAGCTGTTTTTT. The chain carries TRBV28 and TRBJ2-2, with D unresolved. Trimming took off 3 bases at V and 6 bases at J, with 5 bases between the two ends. CDR3 length: 12 residues. CDR1 and CDR2 from the germline V gene are MDHEN and SYDVKM.